These 25 T cell receptor beta chains were all obtained from the same sample, sequenced in a study of memory CD4+ T cells and cytomegalovirus serostatus. The sort gate was single viable CD3+CD4+CD8-CD45RO+ cells for memory CD4+ T cells. Profiling relied on immunoSEQ multiplex PCR, and the TCRdb table lists in-frame clones only, not all of them. The profile covers 85,000 to 100,000 clones, with roughly 80% appearing a single time and about 3.5% taken by the ten largest. Input material: memory CD4+ T cells from blood. These receptors originate from an adult in good health and CMV-seropositive.

This clone was picked up a small number of times. V gene TRBV28 combines with J gene TRBJ1-2; D gene ambiguous. Trimming left V 8 bases short and J 8 bases short, with 24 bases between. Germline CDR1 MDHEN, CDR2 SYDVKM. This CDR3 spans 15 amino acids. The CDR3 bases are TGTGCCAGCTGCCCTGCCGGACGGAACCTCGGGGGCTACACCTTC. Its translation is CASCPAGRNLGGYTF.

The J gene is TRBJ1-4, the V gene TRBV6-1; D is uncertain. CDR1 is MNHNS, CDR2 SASEGT, per germline. V was clipped by 3 bases and J by 8 bases, with 10 bases between them. This CDR3 is built from 13 residues. The DNA for the CDR3 is TGTGCCAGCAGTGAGGGGTTCTACGAAAAACTGTTTTTT. This sequence encodes CASSEGFYEKLFF.

The V gene is TRBV7-8, the J gene TRBJ1-4, with a tentative D call TRBD1 (5 bases). The germline V gene encodes CDR1 SGHVS and CDR2 FQNEAQ. The CDR3 is made up of 15 amino acids. V was clipped by 1 base and J by 3 bases, with 9 bases between them. CDR3 residues: CASSLVRQPNEKLFF. The CDR3 DNA reads TGTGCCAGCAGCTTAGTAAGACAGCCTAATGAAAAACTGTTTTTT.

The J gene is TRBJ2-3, the V gene TRBV5-1; either TRBD1 or TRBD2 may supply D (5 bases each). V lost 4 bases and J 0 bases, leaving 12 bases between the germline ends. The germline gives CDR1 SGHRS, CDR2 YFSETQ. This CDR3 has 15 amino acids. CDR3 nucleotides: TGCGCCAGCAGCCCTGGTGGGACCAGCACAGATACGCAGTATTTT. Translated: CASSPGGTSTDTQYF.

The chain recombines TRBV7-2 with TRBJ1-1; maybe TRBD1 (5 bases). Per germline, CDR1 SGHTA and CDR2 FQGNSA. The CDR3 contains 15 residues. The V end was cut by 4 bases, the J end by 4 bases, with 16 bases between. This chain's CDR3 is CASSSQSGAATEAFF. CDR3 in DNA: TGTGCCAGCAGCTCCCAATCCGGGGCGGCCACTGAAGCTTTCTTT.

This clone appeared once. The V call is TRBV10-2, the J call TRBJ1-1; D gene ambiguous. Germline V lookup: CDR1 WSHSY, CDR2 SAAADI. The CDR3 sequence is 14 residues long. V was pared by 3 bases and J by 4 bases, with 12 bases between. CDR3 protein: CASSDPPGSTEAFF. DNA for the CDR3: TGCGCCAGCAGTGACCCCCCGGGGAGCACTGAAGCTTTCTTT.

This chain connects TRBV28 to TRBJ1-2, with D possibly being TRBD1 (6 bases). The V gene lost 7 bases and the J gene lost 2 bases, with 14 bases spanning the gap. CDR1 and CDR2 (germline): MDHEN, SYDVKM. The CDR3 extends over 14 amino acids. DNA for the CDR3: TGTGCCAGCAAAGTCGAGGGGGGGAACTATGGCTACACCTTC. Amino acid sequence: CASKVEGGNYGYTF.

The chain employs TRBV7-3 and TRBJ2-2, with 11 positions matching TRBD1. CDR3 length: 14 amino acids. Germline values: CDR1 SGHTA, CDR2 FQGTGA. The J segment lost 6 bases and the V segment lost 4 bases, leaving 1 base of the junction unmatched. The CDR3 nucleotides are TGTGCCAGCAGCTGGACAGGGGGCGCCGGGGAGCTGTTTTTT. Its translation is CASSWTGGAGELFF.

This chain connects TRBV30 to TRBJ2-3, with D maybe TRBD1 (5 bases). Trimming removed 0 bases at V and 4 bases at J, with 5 bases between. In germline, CDR1 is GTSNPN, CDR2 SVGIG (reference sequence). The CDR3 consists of 12 residues. The CDR3 here is CAWSVGADTQYF. CDR3 DNA sequence: TGTGCCTGGAGTGTAGGGGCAGATACGCAGTATTTT. Together with reference TRBV30 and TRBJ2-3, the CDR3 gives the full variable domain: SQTIHQWPATLVQPVGSPLSLECTVEGTSNPNLYWYRQAAGRGLQLLFYSVGIGQISSEVPQNLSASRPQDRQFILSSKKLLLSDSGFYLCAWSVGADTQYFGPGTRLTVL.

Written as DNA, the CDR3 is TGTGCCAGCAGTTCTTTTTCTGGGGCCAACGTCCTGACTTTC. Translation: CASSSFSGANVLTF. The chain combines TRBV27 with TRBJ2-6; D is undetermined. Between the trimmed V and J ends, which lost 4 bases and 1 base, there was a span of 5 bases. This CDR3 has 14 residues. Germline CDR1 and CDR2: MNHEY and SMNVEV (reference sequence).

This clone was seen a few times. The rearrangement links TRBV2 to TRBJ1-5; 7 positions agree with TRBD1. Trimming took 5 bases from V and 0 from J; bases not matched to a gene: 4. This CDR3 is built from 15 residues. The V gene's germline CDR1 is SNHLY and CDR2 FYNNEI. In DNA, the CDR3 is TGTGCCAGCAGTAAATGGACAGGTAGCAATCAGCCCCAGCATTTT. Encoded protein: CASSKWTGSNQPQHF.

CDR3 region: CASSSYWTSGTGGKQFF. The CDR3, as DNA: TGTGCCAGCAGCTCATATTGGACTAGCGGGACGGGGGGTAAGCAGTTCTTC. The chain uses TRBV7-2 and TRBJ2-1; TRBD2 matches at 12 bases. Germline assignment: CDR1 SGHTA and CDR2 FQGNSA. The J segment lost 11 bases and the V segment lost 4 bases, leaving 15 bases of the junction unmatched. This CDR3 has 17 residues. The full variable domain, its missing parts supplied by reference TRBV7-2 and TRBJ2-1, is GAGVSQSPSNKVTEKGKDVELRCDPISGHTALYWYRQSLGQGLEFLIYFQGNSAPDKSGLPSDRFSAERTGGSVSTLTIQRTQQEDSAVYLCASSSYWTSGTGGKQFFGPGTRLTVL.

The chain combines TRBV14 with TRBJ2-3; possible D gene TRBD2, 5 bases. Germline V gene sequence: CDR1 SGHDN, CDR2 FVKESK. V dropped 6 bases and J dropped 3 bases, with 10 bases sitting between them. This CDR3 contains 13 residues. The CDR3 loop reads CASRRWTTDTQYF. Here the CDR3 DNA reads TGTGCCAGCAGGCGGTGGACTACAGATACGCAGTATTTT.

The chain carries TRBV5-1 and TRBJ2-1, with 7 bases lining up with TRBD1. The CDR3 loop spans 15 amino acids. V trimming: 0 bases; J trimming: 4 bases; junction bases outside the gene matches: 4. Germline V gene sequence: CDR1 SGHRS, CDR2 YFSETQ. CDR3 protein: CASSLGGQKYNEQFF. CDR3 bases: TGCGCCAGCAGCTTGGGGGGACAGAAATACAATGAGCAGTTCTTC.

The V and J genes are TRBV7-9 and TRBJ1-4; 8 nucleotides line up with TRBD1. There are 16 residues in the CDR3. The V gene's germline CDR1 is SEHNR and CDR2 FQNEAQ (reference sequence). Germline trimming cut 0 bases from V and 6 bases from J; bases unmatched to any gene: 6. The CDR3 bases are TGTGCCAGCAGCTTAGCCTGGACAGGGAAGTATGAAAAACTGTTTTTT. It is translated as CASSLAWTGKYEKLFF.

The chain joins TRBV29-1 to TRBJ2-7, with no clear D. Germline values: CDR1 SQVTM, CDR2 ANQGSEA. Deletions cut 4 bases from V and 5 bases from J, with 15 bases between. The CDR3 is 13 residues long. CDR3 coding DNA: TGCAGCGTTGTGATTTGGCCAGCCAACGAGCAGTACTTC. Protein: CSVVIWPANEQYF.

The V and J genes are TRBV28 and TRBJ2-1; D may be TRBD2 (5 bases). Trimming removed 6 bases at V and 9 bases at J, with 21 bases between. Germline lookup yields CDR1 MDHEN and CDR2 SYDVKM. The CDR3 contains 15 residues. The CDR3 region has the DNA TGTGCCAGCAGGAAAGACTATGGCGCCCCCATTGAGCAGTTCTTC. Translating it yields CASRKDYGAPIEQFF.

A remark on this clone: One junction end disagrees with the germline gene, perhaps due to a read error. The V call is TRBV19, the J call TRBJ2-1; D is tentatively TRBD1 or TRBD2 (5 bases each). The CDR3 covers 14 residues. The germline V gene encodes CDR1 LNHDA and CDR2 SQIVND (reference sequence). The CDR3 protein is CASSIANRYNEQFF. The CDR3 DNA is TGTGCCAGTAGCATAGCGAACAGGTACAATGAGCAGTTCTTC.

The chain uses TRBV12-5 and TRBJ2-3; D possibly corresponds to TRBD1 (5 bases). Trimming removed 4 bases at V and 1 base at J, with 12 bases between. The CDR3 is 15 residues long. Germline lookup yields CDR1 LGHNT and CDR2 FRNRAP. CDR3 residues: CASGWGIGGTDTQYF. DNA for the CDR3: TGTGCTAGTGGTTGGGGCATAGGGGGCACAGATACGCAGTATTTT. The entire variable domain, with the rest obtained from reference TRBV12-5 and TRBJ2-3, is as follows: DARVTQTPRHKVTEMGQEVTMRCQPILGHNTVFWYRQTMMQGLELLAYFRNRAPLDDSGMPKDRFSAEMPDATLATLKIQPSEPRDSAVYFCASGWGIGGTDTQYFGPGTRLTVL.

V and J are TRBV6-1 and TRBJ2-7; TRBD2 aligns across 14 bases. The CDR3 spans 18 residues. Germline-derived CDR1 and CDR2 are MNHNS and SASEGT. Germline trimming cut 1 base from V and 1 base from J; bases unmatched to any gene: 6. The CDR3 sequence is CASSEGLAGGRISYEQYF. The CDR3 DNA follows: TGTGCCAGCAGTGAAGGACTAGCGGGAGGGCGAATATCCTACGAGCAGTACTTC.

The chain joins TRBV7-2 to TRBJ1-5; no clear D. This CDR3 is built from 15 residues. The germline V gene has CDR1 SGHTA and CDR2 FQGNSA. V lost 1 base to trimming and J lost 6 bases, with 13 bases between them. CDR3 sequence reads: CASSLVWTAGQPQHF. CDR3 nucleotide sequence: TGTGCCAGCAGCTTAGTGTGGACTGCCGGTCAGCCCCAGCATTTT.

This clone has a single count. V gene TRBV5-1 combines with J gene TRBJ1-3; 7 positions match TRBD1. The CDR3 has 15 residues. V lost 0 bases, J lost 4 bases, and 4 bases stayed unmatched. In germline, CDR1 is SGHRS, CDR2 YFSETQ. Written as DNA, the CDR3 is TGCGCCAGCAGCTTGGCCCAGGGGGACGGAAACACCATATATTTT. It yields the protein CASSLAQGDGNTIYF.

In its sample, this clone was seen a few times. The CDR3: CASSPGISGPLAKNIQYF. CDR3 nucleotide sequence: TGTGCCAGCAGCCCAGGGATTAGCGGGCCTCTAGCCAAAAACATTCAGTACTTC. V is TRBV7-9 and J is TRBJ2-4; 7 bases are shared with TRBD2. In germline, CDR1 is SEHNR, CDR2 FQNEAQ (reference sequence). The CDR3 runs to 18 residues. The V gene end was trimmed by 5 bases and the J gene end by 0 bases; junction bases not matched to a gene: 13.

J is TRBJ2-7 and V is TRBV4-3; D unresolved. This CDR3 is built from 14 residues. V shed 0 bases and J shed 3 bases, with 9 bases lying between them. CDR1 and CDR2 from the germline V gene are LGHNA and YSLEER. CDR3 sequence (DNA): TGCGCCAGCAGCCAAGACCCAGGCTTCTACGAGCAGTACTTC. Translation: CASSQDPGFYEQYF.

This sequence joins TRBV4-3 and TRBJ2-3, with 7 bases aligning to TRBD2. The germline V gene encodes CDR1 LGHNA and CDR2 YSLEER. The junction had 12 bases not matched to a gene; V was cut back by 2 bases and J by 1 base. The CDR3 spans 18 residues. The CDR3 is CASSQNGGSAGGTDTQYF. The CDR3 DNA reads as TGCGCCAGCAGCCAAAATGGGGGGTCGGCGGGAGGCACAGATACGCAGTATTTT.